This record covers a single T cell receptor (delta chain). TCRdb shows a much larger clone's protein in place of this DNA's translation, and the two differ at residue 8, likely through a read error; the protein shown is translated from the DNA. TCRdb re-called the multiplex PCR reads via CATT. The sample includes about 51,000 delta-chain clones, roughly 2% of them seen just once. This record belongs to a study of γδ T cells in repeated Plasmodium falciparum infection. Gammadelta T cells were flow-sorted from PBMC into Vgamma9/Vdelta2+ and Vdelta2-negative populations for bulk analysis. The germline V gene has CDR1 GEAIGNYY and CDR2 EKD. V lost 3 bases and J 3 bases, leaving 22 bases between the germline ends. The CDR3 is 17 amino acids.

Sequencing was performed on gamma-delta T cells from blood. This receptor was identified in a pool of human donors (malaria-infected and uninfected, not separated). This sequence joins TRDV2 and TRDJ1; D may be TRDD3 (6 bases). No J gene was available from TCRdb, and it was assigned here by a germline match of the DNA. The CDR3 bases are TGTGCCTGTGACTACGTACTGCACGCTGGGGATCCCGATAAACTCATCTTT. Translated: CACDYVLHAGDPDKLIF.